This T cell receptor (beta chain) stems from a study of T cells in localized non-small cell lung cancer. Study-wide points: Sequencing was limited to one tumor region, leaving the possibility of heterogeneity open.

About this clone: Its antigen is undetermined.

Here immunoSEQ multiplex PCR was the method, and the copy in TCRdb shows in-frame clones only, minus some. The table has roughly 3,000 clones, about 20% seen once; the top ten hold approximately 5.5%. Germline V CDR1 and CDR2: SGDLS, YYNGEE. The CDR3 runs 12 residues. The germline V and J ends were trimmed by 5 bases and 4 bases, with 8 bases remaining between them. The chain couples TRBV9 to TRBJ2-3; the D gene is possibly TRBD1 (6 bases). This TCR was sampled from a female donor aged 60 or older with stage II lung adenocarcinoma. Sequenced here: lung tumor tissue, sampled before any cancer treatment. Written as DNA, the CDR3 is TGTGCCAGCAGGTCAGGGGCAGATACGCAGTATTTT. Translating gives CASRSGADTQYF.